This record covers a single T cell receptor beta chain. The CDR3 has 16 amino acids. Germline V gives CDR1 SEHNR, CDR2 FQNEAQ (reference sequence). The V gene end was trimmed by 3 bases and the J gene end by 2 bases; junction bases not matched to a gene: 9. The sample comes from a study of blood T cell repertoires in COVID-19. Turning to the study itself: Sources were T cells, B-cell-depleted T cells, or PBMCs; the material itself was cDNA or gDNA.

Patients of the Seattle cohort, enrolled during active infection, were followed longitudinally. Using immunoSEQ multiplex PCR, the repertoire was profiled, and TCRdb retains in-frame clones only, with some absent. The profile shows some 140,000 clones, approximately 85% of them singletons. This chain uses TRBV7-9 with TRBJ1-1, with 7 bases aligning to TRBD1. Sequenced material: peripheral blood. This clonotype originated in a man aged 55 to 69 with COVID-19, enrolled during active disease. The CDR3 region is CASSFRTGRTNTEAFF. In nucleotides, the CDR3 is TGTGCCAGCAGCTTCAGGACAGGCCGAACTAACACTGAAGCTTTCTTT.